The subject of this entry is one T cell receptor beta chain. This clone appeared many times. The antigen it recognizes is unknown. From the germline J gene comes the end of the CDR3, since the read stops 3 residues before it. The CDR3 sequence holds 15 residues, the cysteine and phenylalanine included. Part of the CDR3 DNA is given, 36 bases translated from base 1. CDR1 SGHRS and CDR2 YFSETQ are derived from the germline V gene. V loses 3 bases of germline sequence and J loses 1 base, and the interval between the two ends is 13 bases. For sequencing input, CVID and control samples contributed equivalent amounts of genomic DNA. For every sample, a 60 bp segment covering the rearranged TCRbeta CDR3 region was amplified and then sequenced. The immunoSEQ assay, a bias-corrected multiplex PCR combined with high-throughput sequencing, was used to amplify TCRbeta. The paper's processing steps were these. Every unique nucleotide sequence was considered a clone and was annotated with V, D and J genes, copy number and frequency. Sequences were labeled productive if in frame, and non-productive if out of frame or containing stop codons. Clonality was calculated from Shannon's entropy as previously described. The predicted amino acid sequences of productive clones were used to derive the mean CDR3 Kyte-Doolittle hydropathy. The R hclust function was used to hierarchically cluster scaled V gene usage with Manhattan distance and complete linkage. Clone sharing by CDR3 amino acid sequence was assessed by resampling 12 repertoires per group over 100 rounds. The repertoires were searched for over 60 published EBV-specific TCRbeta sequences and almost 250 published CMV-specific TCRbeta sequences. A couple of CVID samples yielding fewer than 10,000 sequences were excluded from analysis, leaving under 45 CVID repertoires. Entries here come from immuneACCESS through TCRdb and include only in-frame sequences with V and J called. Some clones fail to appear in such tables; in the studies checked, an unresolved V gene covers under half of the shortfall, and the cause of the remainder is unknown. D and trimming were read from the DNA, whereas the V and J calls and clone size are those reported in that table. For this sample the table reports around 10,000 clones, with no clone seen just once. 6% to 7% of the sample rests with the top ten.

This entry belongs to a study of T cell clonality in common variable immunodeficiency (dated by TCRdb to about 2015). Overall results and qualifications from the work: CVID subjects shared fewer TCRbeta clones with each other than healthy controls did (p < 0.0001). Even though DNA input was the same, control samples had an average of about 89,000 unique sequences each, compared with about 32,000 in CVID samples. Correlations of repertoire features with clinical complications were constrained by heterogeneity among patients within the CVID cohort. TCRbeta clonality was higher in CVID subjects than in healthy controls (t-test p = 0.018), and the increase was most characteristic of about a third of subjects. Reportedly, TCRbeta sequences from CVID had fewer deletions and N-nucleotide insertions, and highly modified clones with 13 or more V deletions were absent from CVID. According to the authors, figuring out what caused the increased clonality in CVID would require sequencing the repertoires of T cell subpopulations.

Standard criteria were used to diagnose CVID, namely serum IgG, IgA and/or IgM reduced below the normal range together with specific antibody deficiency. There were some 42 subjects in the CVID group (roughly 30 male and 15 female), ranging in age from about 8 to 65 years, with a mean age of around 40. Predominantly Caucasian heritage was noted among both the CVID patients and the healthy controls. At the time of study participation, every CVID subject had been on replacement immunoglobulin therapy for at least one year. When blood was collected, none of the CVID subjects were ill or on immunomodulatory or immunosuppressive medication. From each donor, roughly 5 to 9 ml of heparinized peripheral whole blood was collected. Genomic DNA from adults with common variable immune deficiency (CVID) and from healthy adult controls was the source for sequencing TCRbeta CDR3 repertoires. Diluted blood was density-centrifuged over Hypaque 1077 or Ficoll-Paque to isolate peripheral blood mononuclear cells. Genomic DNA was obtained from unsorted mononuclear cells using either Qiagen column purification or a centrifugation-based method.

This TCR was recovered from a human donor with common variable immunodeficiency. The sequence links TRBV5-1 to TRBJ1-1, with no confidently assigned D gene. Sequences were obtained from peripheral blood mononuclear cells. The CDR3 region has the sequence CASSSTGLGNTEAFF. The DNA read from the CDR3 is TGCGCCAGCAGCTCGACGGGGTTGGGGAACACTGAA. Outside the CDR3, residues come from the reference TRBV5-1 and TRBJ1-1 proteins, so the full variable domain is: KAGVTQTPRYLIKTRGQQVTLSCSPISGHRSVSWYQQTPGQGLQFLFEYFSETQRNKGNFPGRFSGRQFSNSRSEMNVSTLELGDSALYLCASSSTGLGNTEAFFGQGTRLTVV.